One T cell receptor beta chain is described in this entry. Its antigen remains unidentified. This entry belongs to a study of T cell responses to AZD1222 COVID-19 vaccine. Germline loops: CDR1 LGHDT, CDR2 YNNKEL (reference sequence). CDR3 length: 13 amino acids. The V segment lost 4 bases and the J segment 5 bases; nucleotides outside the gene matches: 4. General study points: Repertoire collection took place solely once the T cell response had peaked.

TCRdb's table, derived via immunoSEQ multiplex PCR, lists solely in-frame clones and lacks some. Among about 150,000 clones listed, about 92% were seen once. The material was peripheral blood, obtained on day 0 of AZD1222 vaccination. This sequence joins TRBV3-1 (or the pseudogene TRBV3-2) and TRBJ2-5, with TRBD1 matching 7 bases. The sequence was collected from an adult in good health. The CDR3 spells CASSPQGTETQYF. The DNA for the CDR3 is TGTGCCAGCAGCCCACAGGGGACCGAGACCCAGTACTTC.